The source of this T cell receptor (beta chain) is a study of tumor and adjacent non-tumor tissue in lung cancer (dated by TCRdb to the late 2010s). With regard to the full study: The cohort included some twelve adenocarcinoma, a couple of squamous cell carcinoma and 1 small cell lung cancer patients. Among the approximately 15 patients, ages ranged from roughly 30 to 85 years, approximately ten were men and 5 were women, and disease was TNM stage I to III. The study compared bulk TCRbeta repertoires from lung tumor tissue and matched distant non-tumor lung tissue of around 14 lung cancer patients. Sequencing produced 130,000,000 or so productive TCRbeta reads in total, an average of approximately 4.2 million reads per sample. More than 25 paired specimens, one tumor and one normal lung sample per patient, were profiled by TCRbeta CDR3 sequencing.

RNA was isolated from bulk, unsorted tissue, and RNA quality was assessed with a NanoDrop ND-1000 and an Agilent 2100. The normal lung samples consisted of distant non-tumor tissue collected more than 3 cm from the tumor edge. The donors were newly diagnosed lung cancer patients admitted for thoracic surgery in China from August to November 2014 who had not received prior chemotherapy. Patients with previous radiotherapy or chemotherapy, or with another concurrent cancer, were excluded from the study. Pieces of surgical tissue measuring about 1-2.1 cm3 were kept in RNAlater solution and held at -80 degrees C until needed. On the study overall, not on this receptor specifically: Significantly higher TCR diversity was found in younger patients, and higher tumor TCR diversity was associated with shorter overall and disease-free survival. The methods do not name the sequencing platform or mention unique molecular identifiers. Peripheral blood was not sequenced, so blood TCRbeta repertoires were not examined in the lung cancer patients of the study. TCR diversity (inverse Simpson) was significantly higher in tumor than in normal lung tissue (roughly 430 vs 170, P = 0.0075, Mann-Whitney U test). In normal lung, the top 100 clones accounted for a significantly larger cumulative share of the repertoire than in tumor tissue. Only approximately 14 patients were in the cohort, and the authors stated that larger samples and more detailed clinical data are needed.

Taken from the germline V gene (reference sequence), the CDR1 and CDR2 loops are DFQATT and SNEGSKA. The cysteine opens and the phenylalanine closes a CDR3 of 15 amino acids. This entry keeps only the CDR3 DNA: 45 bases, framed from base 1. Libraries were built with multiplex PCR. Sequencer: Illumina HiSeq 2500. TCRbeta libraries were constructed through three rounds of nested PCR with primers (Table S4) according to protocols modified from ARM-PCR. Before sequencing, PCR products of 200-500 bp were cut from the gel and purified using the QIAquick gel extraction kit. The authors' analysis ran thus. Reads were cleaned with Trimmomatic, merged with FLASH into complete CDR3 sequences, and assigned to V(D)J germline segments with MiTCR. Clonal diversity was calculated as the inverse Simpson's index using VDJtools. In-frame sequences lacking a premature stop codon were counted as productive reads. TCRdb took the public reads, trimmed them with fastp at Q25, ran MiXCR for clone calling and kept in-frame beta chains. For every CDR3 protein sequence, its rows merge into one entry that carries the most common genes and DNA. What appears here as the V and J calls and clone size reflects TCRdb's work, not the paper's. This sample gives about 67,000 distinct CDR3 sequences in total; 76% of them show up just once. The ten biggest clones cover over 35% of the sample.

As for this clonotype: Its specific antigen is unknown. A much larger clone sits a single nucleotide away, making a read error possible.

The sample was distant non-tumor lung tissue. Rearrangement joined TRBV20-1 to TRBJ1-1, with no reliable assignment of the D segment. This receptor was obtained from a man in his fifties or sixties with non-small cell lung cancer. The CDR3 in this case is CSARDLDQPNTEALF. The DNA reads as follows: TGCAGTGCTAGAGATCTTGATCAGCCGAACACTGAAGCTTTATTT.